The TCR beta chain under discussion was sequenced for a study of blood T cell repertoires in COVID-19. Study-wide background: Italy, Spain and the United States were the sources of the convalescent and acute COVID-19 samples.

Methods used by the authors: Reference gene primer amplification in the assay estimated nucleated cell counts. Generated by immunoSEQ multiplex PCR, the TCRdb table keeps only in-frame clones and is missing some. V, J and clone size derive from that table, while D and trimming were established from the DNA sequence. The data show more than 95,000 clones, around 90% seen once. The source is a human donor in a cohort sampled during active COVID-19. Input material: peripheral blood.

The CDR3: CASKEGTEETQYF. The DNA of the CDR3 is TGCGCCAGCAAAGAGGGCACGGAGGAGACCCAGTACTTC. The chain links TRBV5-1 to TRBJ2-5; D is perhaps TRBD2 (5 bases). CDR1 is SGHRS and CDR2 is YFSETQ in the germline V gene. Trimming shortened V by 6 bases and J by 5 bases, and 14 bases separated the two germline ends. The length of the CDR3 is 13 residues.